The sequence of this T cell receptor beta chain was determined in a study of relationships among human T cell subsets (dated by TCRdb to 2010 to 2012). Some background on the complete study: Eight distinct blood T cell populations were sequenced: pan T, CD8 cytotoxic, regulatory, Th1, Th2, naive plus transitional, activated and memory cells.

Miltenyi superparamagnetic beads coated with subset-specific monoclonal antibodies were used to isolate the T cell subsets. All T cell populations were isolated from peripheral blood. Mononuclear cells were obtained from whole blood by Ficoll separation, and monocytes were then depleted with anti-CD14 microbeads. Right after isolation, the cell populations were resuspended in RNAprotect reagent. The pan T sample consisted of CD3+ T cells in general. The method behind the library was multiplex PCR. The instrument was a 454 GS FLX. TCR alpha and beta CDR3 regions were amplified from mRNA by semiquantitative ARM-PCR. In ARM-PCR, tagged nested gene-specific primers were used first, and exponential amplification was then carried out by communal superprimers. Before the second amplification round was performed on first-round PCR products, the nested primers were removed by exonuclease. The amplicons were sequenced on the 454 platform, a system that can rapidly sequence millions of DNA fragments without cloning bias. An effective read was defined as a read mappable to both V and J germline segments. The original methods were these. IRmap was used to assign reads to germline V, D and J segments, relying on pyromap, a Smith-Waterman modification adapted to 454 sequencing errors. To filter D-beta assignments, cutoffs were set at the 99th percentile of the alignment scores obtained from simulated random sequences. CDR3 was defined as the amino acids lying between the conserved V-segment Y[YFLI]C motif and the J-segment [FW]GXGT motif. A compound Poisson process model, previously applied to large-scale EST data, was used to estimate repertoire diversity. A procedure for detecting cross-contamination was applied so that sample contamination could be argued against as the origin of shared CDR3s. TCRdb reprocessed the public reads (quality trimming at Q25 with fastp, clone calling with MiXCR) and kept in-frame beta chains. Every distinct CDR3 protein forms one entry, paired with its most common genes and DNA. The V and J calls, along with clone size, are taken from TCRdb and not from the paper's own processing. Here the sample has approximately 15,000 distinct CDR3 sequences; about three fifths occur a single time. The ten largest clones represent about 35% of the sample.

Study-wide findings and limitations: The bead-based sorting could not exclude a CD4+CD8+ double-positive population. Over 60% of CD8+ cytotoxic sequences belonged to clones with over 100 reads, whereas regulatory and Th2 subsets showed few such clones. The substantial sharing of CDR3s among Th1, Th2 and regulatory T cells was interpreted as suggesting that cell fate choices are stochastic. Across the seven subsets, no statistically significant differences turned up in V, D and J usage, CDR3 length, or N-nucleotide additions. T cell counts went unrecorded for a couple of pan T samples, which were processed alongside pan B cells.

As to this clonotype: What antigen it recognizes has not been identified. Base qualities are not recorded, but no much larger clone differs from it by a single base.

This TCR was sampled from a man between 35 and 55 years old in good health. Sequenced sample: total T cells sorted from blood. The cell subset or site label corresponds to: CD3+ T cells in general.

Here the CDR3 is given as CASFGGSPHYNEQFF. In nucleotide form, the sequence is TGCGCCAGCTTCGGGGGCTCCCCTCACTACAATGAGCAGTTCTTC. The rearrangement combines TRBV5-1 with TRBJ2-1; the D gene is tentatively TRBD1 or TRBD2, each matching 6 bases. The germline V gene gives CDR1 as SGHRS and CDR2 as YFSETQ. V lost 7 bases and J lost 3 bases; the stretch between them is 17 bases long. There are 15 amino acids in the CDR3, from cysteine to phenylalanine inclusive. Only the CDR3 region is kept as DNA, spanning 45 bases read in frame from base 1.